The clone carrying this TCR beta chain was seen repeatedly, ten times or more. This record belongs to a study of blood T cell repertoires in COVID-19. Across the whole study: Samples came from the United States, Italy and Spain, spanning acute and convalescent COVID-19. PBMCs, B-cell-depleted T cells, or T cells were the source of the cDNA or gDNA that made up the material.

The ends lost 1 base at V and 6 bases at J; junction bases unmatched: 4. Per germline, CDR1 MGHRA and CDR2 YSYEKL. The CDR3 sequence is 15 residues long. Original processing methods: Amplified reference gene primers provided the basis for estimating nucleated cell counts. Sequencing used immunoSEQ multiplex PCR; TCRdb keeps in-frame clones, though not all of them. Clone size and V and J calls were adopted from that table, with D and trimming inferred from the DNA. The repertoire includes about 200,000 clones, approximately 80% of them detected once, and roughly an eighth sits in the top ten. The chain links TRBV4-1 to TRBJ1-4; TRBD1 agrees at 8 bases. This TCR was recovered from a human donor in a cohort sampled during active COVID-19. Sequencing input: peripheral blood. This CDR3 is CASSQVGQGYEKLFF. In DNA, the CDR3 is TGCGCCAGCAGCCAAGTCGGACAGGGCTATGAAAAACTGTTTTTT.